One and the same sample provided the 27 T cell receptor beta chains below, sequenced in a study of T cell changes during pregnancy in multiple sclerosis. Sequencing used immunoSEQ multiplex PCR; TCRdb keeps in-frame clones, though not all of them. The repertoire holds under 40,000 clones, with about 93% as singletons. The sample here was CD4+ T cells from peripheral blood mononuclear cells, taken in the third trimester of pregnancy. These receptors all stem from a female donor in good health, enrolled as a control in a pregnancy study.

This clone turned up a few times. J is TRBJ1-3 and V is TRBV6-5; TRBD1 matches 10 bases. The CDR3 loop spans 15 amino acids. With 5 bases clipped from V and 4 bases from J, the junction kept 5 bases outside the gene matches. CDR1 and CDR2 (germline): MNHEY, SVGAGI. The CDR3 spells CASSRGQGLGNTIYF. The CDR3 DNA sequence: TGTGCCAGCAGTAGGGGACAGGGGCTCGGAAACACCATATATTTT.

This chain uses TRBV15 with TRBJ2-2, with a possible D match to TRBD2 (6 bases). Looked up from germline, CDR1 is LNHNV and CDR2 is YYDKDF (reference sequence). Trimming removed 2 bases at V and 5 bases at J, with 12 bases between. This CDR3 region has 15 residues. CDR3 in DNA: TGTGCCACCAGCAGATATACTGGGGGGACCGGGGAGCTGTTTTTT. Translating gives CATSRYTGGTGELFF.

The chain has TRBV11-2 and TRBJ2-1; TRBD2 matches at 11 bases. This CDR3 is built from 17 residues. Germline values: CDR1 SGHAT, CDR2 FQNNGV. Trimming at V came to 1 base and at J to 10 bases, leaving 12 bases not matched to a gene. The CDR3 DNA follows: TGTGCCAGCAGCTTAGCCATGACTAGCGGGGCCTCAAGGGAGCAGTTCTTC. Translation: CASSLAMTSGASREQFF.

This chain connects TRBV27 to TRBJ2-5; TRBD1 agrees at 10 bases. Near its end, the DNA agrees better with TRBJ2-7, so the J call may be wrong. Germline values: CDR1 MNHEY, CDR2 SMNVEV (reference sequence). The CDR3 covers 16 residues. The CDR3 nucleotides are TGTGCCAGCAGCCTCAGAGTGACAGGGGGCTTAGGCGAGCAGTACTTC. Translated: CASSLRVTGGLGEQYF.

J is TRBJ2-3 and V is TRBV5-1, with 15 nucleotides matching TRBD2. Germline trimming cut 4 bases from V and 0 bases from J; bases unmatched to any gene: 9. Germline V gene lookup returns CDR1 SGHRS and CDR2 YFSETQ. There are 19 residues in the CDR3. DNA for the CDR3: TGCGCCAGCAGCGCGGGACTAGCGGGAGGAAGATCTAGCACAGATACGCAGTATTTT. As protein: CASSAGLAGGRSSTDTQYF.

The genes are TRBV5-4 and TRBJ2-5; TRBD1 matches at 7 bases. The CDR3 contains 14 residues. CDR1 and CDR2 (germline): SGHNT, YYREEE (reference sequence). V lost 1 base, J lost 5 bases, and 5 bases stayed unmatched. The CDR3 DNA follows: TGTGCCAGCAGCTTGCAGGGGGTAGGGGAGACCCAGTACTTC. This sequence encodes CASSLQGVGETQYF. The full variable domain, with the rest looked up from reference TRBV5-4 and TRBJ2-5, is ETGVTQSPTHLIKTRGQQVTLRCSSQSGHNTVSWYQQALGQGPQFIFQYYREEENGRGNFPPRFSGLQFPNYSSELNVNALELDDSALYLCASSLQGVGETQYFGPGTRLLVL.

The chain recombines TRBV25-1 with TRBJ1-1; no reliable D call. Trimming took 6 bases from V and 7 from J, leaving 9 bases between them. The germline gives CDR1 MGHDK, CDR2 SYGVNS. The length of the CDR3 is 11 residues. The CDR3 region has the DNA TGTGCCAGCAGATTATACGGTGAAGCTTTCTTT. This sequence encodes CASRLYGEAFF.

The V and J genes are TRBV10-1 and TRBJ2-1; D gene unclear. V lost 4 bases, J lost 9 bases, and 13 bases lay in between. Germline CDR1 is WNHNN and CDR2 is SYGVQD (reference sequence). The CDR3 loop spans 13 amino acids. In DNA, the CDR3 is TGCGCCAGCAGTGGCGGCCTTACGGGTGAGCAGTTCTTC. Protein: CASSGGLTGEQFF.

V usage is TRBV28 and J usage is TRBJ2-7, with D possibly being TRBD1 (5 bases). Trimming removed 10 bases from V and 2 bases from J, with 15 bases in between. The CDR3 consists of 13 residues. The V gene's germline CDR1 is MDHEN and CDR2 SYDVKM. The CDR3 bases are TGTGCCACCATTCCAGACAGTGCCTACGAGCAGTACTTC. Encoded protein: CATIPDSAYEQYF. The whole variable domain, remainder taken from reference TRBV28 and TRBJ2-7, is DVKVTQSSRYLVKRTGEKVFLECVQDMDHENMFWYRQDPGLGLRLIYFSYDVKMKEKGDIPEGYSVSREKKERFSLILESASTNQTSMYLCATIPDSAYEQYFGPGTRLTVT.

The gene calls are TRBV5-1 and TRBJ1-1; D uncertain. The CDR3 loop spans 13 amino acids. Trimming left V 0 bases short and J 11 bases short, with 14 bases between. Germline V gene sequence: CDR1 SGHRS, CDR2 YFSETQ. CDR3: CASSLGDFGEAFF. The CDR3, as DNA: TGCGCCAGCAGCTTGGGCGATTTTGGGGAGGCTTTCTTT.

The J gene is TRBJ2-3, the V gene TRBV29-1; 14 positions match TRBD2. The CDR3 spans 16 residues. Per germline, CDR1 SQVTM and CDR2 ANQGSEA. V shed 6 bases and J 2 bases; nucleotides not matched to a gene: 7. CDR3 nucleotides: TGCAGCGTCGCCGGGACTAGCGGGAGATACACAGATACGCAGTATTTT. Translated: CSVAGTSGRYTDTQYF.

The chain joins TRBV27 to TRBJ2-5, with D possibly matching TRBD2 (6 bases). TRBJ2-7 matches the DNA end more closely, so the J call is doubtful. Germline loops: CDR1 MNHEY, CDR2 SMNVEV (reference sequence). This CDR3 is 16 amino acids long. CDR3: CASSFLNFGGPYEQYF. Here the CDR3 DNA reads TGTGCCAGCAGTTTTTTGAATTTCGGGGGACCCTACGAGCAGTACTTC.

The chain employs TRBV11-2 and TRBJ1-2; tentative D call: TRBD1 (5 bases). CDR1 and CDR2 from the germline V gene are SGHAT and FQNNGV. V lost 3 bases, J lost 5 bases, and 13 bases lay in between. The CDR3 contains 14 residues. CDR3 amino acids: CASSLGGVRYGYTF. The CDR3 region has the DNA TGTGCCAGCAGCTTGGGGGGGGTTAGGTATGGCTACACCTTC.

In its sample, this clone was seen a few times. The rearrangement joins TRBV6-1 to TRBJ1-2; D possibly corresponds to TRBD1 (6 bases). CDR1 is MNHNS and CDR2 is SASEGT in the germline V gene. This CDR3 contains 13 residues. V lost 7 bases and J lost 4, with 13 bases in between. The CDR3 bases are TGTGCCAGCATTGCTGGGGGCCTCTATGGCTACACCTTC. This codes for CASIAGGLYGYTF.

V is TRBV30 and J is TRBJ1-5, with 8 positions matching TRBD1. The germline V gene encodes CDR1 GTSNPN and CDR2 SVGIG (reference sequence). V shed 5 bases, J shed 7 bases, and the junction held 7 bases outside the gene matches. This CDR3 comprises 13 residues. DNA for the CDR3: TGTGCCTGGGGTGACAGGGGTATCCAGCCCCAGCATTTT. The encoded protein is CAWGDRGIQPQHF.

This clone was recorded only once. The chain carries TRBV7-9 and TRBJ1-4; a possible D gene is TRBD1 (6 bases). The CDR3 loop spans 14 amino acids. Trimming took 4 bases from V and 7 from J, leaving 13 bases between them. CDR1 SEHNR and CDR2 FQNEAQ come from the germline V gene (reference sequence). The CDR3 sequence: CASSSTGIGEKLFF. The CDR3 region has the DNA TGTGCCAGCAGCTCCACAGGGATTGGTGAAAAACTGTTTTTT. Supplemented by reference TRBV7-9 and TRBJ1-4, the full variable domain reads DTGVSQNPRHKITKRGQNVTFRCDPISEHNRLYWYRQTLGQGPEFLTYFQNEAQLEKSRLLSDRFSAERPKGSFSTLEIQRTEQGDSAMYLCASSSTGIGEKLFFGSGTQLSVL.

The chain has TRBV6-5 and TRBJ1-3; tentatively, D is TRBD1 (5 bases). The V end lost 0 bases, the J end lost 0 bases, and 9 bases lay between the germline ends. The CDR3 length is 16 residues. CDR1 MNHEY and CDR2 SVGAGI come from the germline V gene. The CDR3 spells CASSYSGRVSGNTIYF. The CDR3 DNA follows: TGTGCCAGCAGTTACTCCGGCAGGGTCTCTGGAAACACCATATATTTT.

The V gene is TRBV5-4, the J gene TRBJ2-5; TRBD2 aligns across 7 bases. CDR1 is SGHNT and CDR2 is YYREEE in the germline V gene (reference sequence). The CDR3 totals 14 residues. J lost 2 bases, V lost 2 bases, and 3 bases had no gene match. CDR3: CASSLPAGQETQYF. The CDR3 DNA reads TGTGCCAGCAGCTTACCAGCGGGACAAGAGACCCAGTACTTC.

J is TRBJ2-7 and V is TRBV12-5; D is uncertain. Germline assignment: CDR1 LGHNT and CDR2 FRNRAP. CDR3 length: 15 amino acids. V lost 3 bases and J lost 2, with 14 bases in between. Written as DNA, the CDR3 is TGTGCTAGTGGTTTAGGAACGGGTGCAGCCTACGAGCAGTACTTC. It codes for CASGLGTGAAYEQYF.

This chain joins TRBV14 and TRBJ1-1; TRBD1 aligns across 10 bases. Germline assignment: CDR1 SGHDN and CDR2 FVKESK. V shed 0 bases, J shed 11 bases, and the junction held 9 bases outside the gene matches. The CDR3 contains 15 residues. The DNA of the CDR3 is TGTGCCAGCAGCCAAGAAGGGACAGGGGTTGTCGGGGCTTTCTTT. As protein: CASSQEGTGVVGAFF.

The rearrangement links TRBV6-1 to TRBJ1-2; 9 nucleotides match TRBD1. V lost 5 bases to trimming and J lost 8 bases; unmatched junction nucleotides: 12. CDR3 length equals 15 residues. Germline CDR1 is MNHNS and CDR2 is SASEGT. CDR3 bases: TGTGCCAGCAGTCCAGATGAACAGGGGGCGCGCGGCTACACCTTC. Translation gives CASSPDEQGARGYTF.

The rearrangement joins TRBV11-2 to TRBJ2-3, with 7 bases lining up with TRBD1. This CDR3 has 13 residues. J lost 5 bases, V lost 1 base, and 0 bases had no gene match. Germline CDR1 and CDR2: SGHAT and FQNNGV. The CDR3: CASSLGQGDTQYF. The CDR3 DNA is TGTGCCAGCAGCTTAGGACAGGGAGATACGCAGTATTTT.

In nucleotides, the CDR3 is TGTGCCAGCAGTGGGGTAGCGGGACGAAACACCGGGGAGCTGTTTTTT. It yields the protein CASSGVAGRNTGELFF. The chain is built from TRBV2 and TRBJ2-2; 8 bases line up with TRBD2. The length of the CDR3 is 16 residues. Germline V gene sequence: CDR1 SNHLY, CDR2 FYNNEI. Trimming at V came to 4 bases and at J to 2 bases, leaving 6 bases not matched to a gene.

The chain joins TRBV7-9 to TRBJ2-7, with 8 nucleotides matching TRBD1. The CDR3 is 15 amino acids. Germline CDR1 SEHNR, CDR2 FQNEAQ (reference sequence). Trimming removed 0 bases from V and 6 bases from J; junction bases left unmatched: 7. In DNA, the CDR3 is TGTGCCAGCAGCTTAGCCGGCGGGACAGGCGGCGAGCAGTACTTC. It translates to CASSLAGGTGGEQYF.

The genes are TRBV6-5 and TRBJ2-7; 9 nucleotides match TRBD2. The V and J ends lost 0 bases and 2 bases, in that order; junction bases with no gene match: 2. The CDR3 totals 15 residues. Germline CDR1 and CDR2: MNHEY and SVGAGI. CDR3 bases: TGTGCCAGCAGTTACTCGGCTAGCGGGGCCTACGAGCAGTACTTC. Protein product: CASSYSASGAYEQYF.

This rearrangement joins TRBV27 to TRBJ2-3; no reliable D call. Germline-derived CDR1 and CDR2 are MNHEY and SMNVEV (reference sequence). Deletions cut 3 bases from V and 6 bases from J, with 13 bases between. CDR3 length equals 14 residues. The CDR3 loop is CASSFGSDVDTQYF. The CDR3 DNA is TGTGCCAGCAGTTTCGGGTCAGATGTGGATACGCAGTATTTT.

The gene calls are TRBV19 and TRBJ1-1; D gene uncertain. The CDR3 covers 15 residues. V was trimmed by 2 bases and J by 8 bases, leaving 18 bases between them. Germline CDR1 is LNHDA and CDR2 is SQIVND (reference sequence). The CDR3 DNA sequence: TGTGCCAGTAGTATAATAGAGGCAGGACTTATCGAAGCTTTCTTT. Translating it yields CASSIIEAGLIEAFF. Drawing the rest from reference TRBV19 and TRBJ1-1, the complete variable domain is DGGITQSPKYLFRKEGQNVTLSCEQNLNHDAMYWYRQDPGQGLRLIYYSQIVNDFQKGDIAEGYSVSREKKESFPLTVTSAQKNPTAFYLCASSIIEAGLIEAFFGQGTRLTVV.